The 9 T cell receptor beta chains given below trace back to one sample, sequenced in a study of blood T cell repertoires in COVID-19. TCRdb's copy holds only in-frame clones and misses some; the assay was immunoSEQ multiplex PCR. The sample holds 250,000 to 350,000 clones, roughly 80% seen once. Sequenced material: peripheral blood. The receptor source for this set is a human donor with COVID-19, enrolled during active disease. The donor label of this sample is uncertain.

The chain joins TRBV30 to TRBJ2-1; unclear D gene. The CDR3 runs to 13 residues. CDR1 is GTSNPN, CDR2 SVGIG, per germline (reference sequence). Trimming left V 5 bases short and J 4 bases short, with 12 bases between. The CDR3 DNA reads as TGTGCCTGGGCAGGTAGTGGGTACAATGAGCAGTTCTTC. Residues: CAWAGSGYNEQFF.

The CDR3, as DNA: TGTGCCATCAGACAGGGGGCCGGAAACACTGAAGCTTTCTTT. Amino acid sequence: CAIRQGAGNTEAFF. The chain recombines TRBV10-3 with TRBJ1-1; 9 bases align to TRBD1. Germline CDR1 and CDR2: ENHRY and SYGVKD. The CDR3 has 14 residues. The V segment lost 6 bases and the J segment 2 bases; nucleotides outside the gene matches: 4.

This chain uses TRBV19 with TRBJ1-5; possible D gene TRBD1, 6 bases. This CDR3 has 14 residues. With 10 bases removed from V and 4 bases from J, the gap between germline ends came to 17 bases. Germline CDR1 reads LNHDA; CDR2 reads SQIVND (reference sequence). This CDR3 reads CATTRGVGNQPQHF. In DNA, the CDR3 is TGTGCCACAACCAGGGGAGTGGGTAATCAGCCCCAGCATTTT.

The V and J genes are TRBV6-5 and TRBJ2-1, with TRBD2 matching 10 bases. Germline V CDR1 and CDR2: MNHEY, SVGAGI. V shed 5 bases, J shed 5 bases, and the junction held 6 bases outside the gene matches. This CDR3 is 15 amino acids long. The CDR3 bases are TGTGCCAGCAGTCGGACTAGCGGTATGAACAATGAGCAGTTCTTC. It is translated as CASSRTSGMNNEQFF.

This sequence joins TRBV25-1 and TRBJ1-2; TRBD1 agrees at 9 bases. Unmatched junction bases numbered 3, after V lost 0 bases and J lost 4 bases. The CDR3 is made up of 15 amino acids. CDR1 is MGHDK, CDR2 SYGVNS, per germline. CDR3 sequence: CASSEYVTGGYGYTF. DNA for the CDR3: TGTGCCAGCAGTGAATATGTGACAGGGGGCTATGGCTACACCTTC.

The rearrangement uses TRBV5-1 and TRBJ1-1; D uncertain. Germline V gene sequence: CDR1 SGHRS, CDR2 YFSETQ. This CDR3 has 15 residues. Trimming left V 4 bases short and J 0 bases short, with 13 bases between. The CDR3 nucleotides read TGCGCCAGCAGCCTGGATCCAGGTCTGAACACTGAAGCTTTCTTT. It encodes CASSLDPGLNTEAFF. The entire variable domain, with the rest obtained from reference TRBV5-1 and TRBJ1-1, is as follows: KAGVTQTPRYLIKTRGQQVTLSCSPISGHRSVSWYQQTPGQGLQFLFEYFSETQRNKGNFPGRFSGRQFSNSRSEMNVSTLELGDSALYLCASSLDPGLNTEAFFGQGTRLTVV.

The V gene is TRBV2, the J gene TRBJ2-7; D remains unclear. The CDR3 covers 14 residues. Germline V CDR1 and CDR2: SNHLY, FYNNEI. V was pared by 3 bases and J by 1 base, with 10 bases between. The CDR3: CASSEGSRSYEQYF. CDR3 DNA sequence: TGTGCCAGCAGTGAGGGCAGTCGGTCCTACGAGCAGTACTTC.

The V call is TRBV14, the J call TRBJ2-5; 11 nucleotides line up with TRBD2. V lost 5 bases to trimming and J lost 5 bases; unmatched junction nucleotides: 7. CDR1 is SGHDN and CDR2 is FVKESK in the germline V gene. CDR3 size: 15 residues. CDR3 sequence: CASSVLSGRAETQYF. In DNA, the CDR3 is TGTGCCAGCAGCGTCCTTAGCGGGAGGGCCGAGACCCAGTACTTC.

The chain joins TRBV4-1 to TRBJ1-2; a weak D match, TRBD1 (6 bases). CDR1 and CDR2 from the germline V gene are MGHRA and YSYEKL. This CDR3 region has 16 residues. The V end lost 5 bases, the J end lost 6 bases, and 22 bases lay between the germline ends. CDR3 in DNA: TGCGCCAGCAGCACCTACTCAGGGGCCTACGCTAATGGCTACACCTTC. Its protein is CASSTYSGAYANGYTF.